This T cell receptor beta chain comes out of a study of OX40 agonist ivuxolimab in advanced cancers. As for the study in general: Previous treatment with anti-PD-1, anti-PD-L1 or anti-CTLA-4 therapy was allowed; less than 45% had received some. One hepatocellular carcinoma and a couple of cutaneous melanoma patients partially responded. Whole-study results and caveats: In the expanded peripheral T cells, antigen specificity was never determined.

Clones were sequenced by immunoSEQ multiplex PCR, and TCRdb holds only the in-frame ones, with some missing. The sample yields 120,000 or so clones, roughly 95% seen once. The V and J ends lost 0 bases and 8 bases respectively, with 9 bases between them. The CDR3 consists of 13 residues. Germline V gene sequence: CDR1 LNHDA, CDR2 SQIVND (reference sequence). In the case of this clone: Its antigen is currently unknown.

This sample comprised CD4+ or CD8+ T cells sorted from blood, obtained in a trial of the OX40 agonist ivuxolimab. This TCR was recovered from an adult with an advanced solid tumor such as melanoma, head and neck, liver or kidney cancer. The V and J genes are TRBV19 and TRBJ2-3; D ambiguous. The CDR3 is CASSIESATTQYF. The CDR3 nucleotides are TGTGCCAGTAGTATAGAGTCGGCTACTACGCAGTATTTT. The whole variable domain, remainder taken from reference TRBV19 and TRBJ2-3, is DGGITQSPKYLFRKEGQNVTLSCEQNLNHDAMYWYRQDPGQGLRLIYYSQIVNDFQKGDIAEGYSVSREKKESFPLTVTSAQKNPTAFYLCASSIESATTQYFGPGTRLTVL.